Below, one TCR beta chain is given with its context. Its antigen is as yet unknown. By quantitative 5'-RACE with molecular barcodes, the TCR beta libraries were made. TCRdb re-called the 5' RACE reads through MiXCR, storing one row per CDR3 protein. The sample contains 800,000 to 900,000 distinct CDR3 sequences, about 11% of which appear only once. The data originate from a study of CD8 T cells in ankylosing spondylitis. Study-level points and caveats: A motif of eight highly homologous TCR beta variants was seen as apparently characteristic of ankylosing spondylitis blood. Disease-linked clones had a CD8+ phenotype and relatively low frequency in peripheral blood. Earlier work had already found some motif variants in reactive arthritis synovial fluid and blood.

CDR1 is MNHEY, CDR2 SVGAGI, per germline. The CDR3 loop spans 15 amino acids. V was trimmed by 1 base and J by 7 bases, leaving 11 bases between them. This clonotype originated in a male donor with ankylosing spondylitis. The sequenced sample consisted of blood, either unsorted or a sorted T cell fraction (not recorded which). V and J are TRBV6-5 and TRBJ1-6; unclear D gene. In DNA form, the CDR3 reads TGTGCCAGCAGTTACTTCGGGATGAGCAATTCACCCCTCCACTTT. Residues: CASSYFGMSNSPLHF.